What follows are 14 T cell receptor beta chains derived from one specimen sequenced in a study of T cell changes during pregnancy in multiple sclerosis. Here immunoSEQ multiplex PCR was the method, and the copy in TCRdb shows in-frame clones only, minus some. The repertoire holds around 50,000 clones, with over 85% as singletons. The specimen was CD4+ T cells from peripheral blood mononuclear cells, collected in the first trimester of pregnancy. The receptor source for this set is a female donor with multiple sclerosis, enrolled in a pregnancy study.

This chain connects TRBV6-5 to TRBJ1-2; tentative D call: TRBD1 (6 bases). The CDR3 length is 15 residues. Germline V gene lookup returns CDR1 MNHEY and CDR2 SVGAGI. Trimming stripped 0 bases from V and 1 base from J, with 9 bases between. The CDR3, as DNA: TGTGCCAGCAGTTACTCGGCAGGGGTTAACTATGGCTACACCTTC. Its protein is CASSYSAGVNYGYTF.

The chain joins TRBV7-8 to TRBJ2-5; 7 bases fit TRBD2. J gave up 4 bases and V 8 bases, and 4 bases lay outside the gene matches. From germline, CDR1 is SGHVS and CDR2 FQNEAQ. This CDR3 region has 12 residues. As DNA, the CDR3 is TGTGCCAGCTCGGGGGGAGGAGAGACCCAGTACTTC. Translating gives CASSGGGETQYF.

The rearrangement uses TRBV5-6 and TRBJ1-4; D is unclear. CDR3 length equals 15 residues. The V and J ends lost 2 bases and 7 bases respectively, with 15 bases between them. Germline V lookup: CDR1 SGHDT, CDR2 YYEEEE. CDR3 residues: CASSFWVWSGEKLFF. CDR3 nucleotides: TGTGCCAGCAGCTTTTGGGTTTGGAGTGGTGAAAAACTGTTTTTT.

V is TRBV6-1 and J is TRBJ2-7, with D perhaps TRBD1 (6 bases). In germline, CDR1 is MNHNS, CDR2 SASEGT. The CDR3 runs to 14 residues. The V gene lost 4 bases and the J gene lost 2 bases, with 12 bases spanning the gap. The CDR3 spells CASSGLQGTYEQYF. CDR3 sequence (DNA): TGTGCCAGCAGTGGACTACAGGGTACCTACGAGCAGTACTTC.

The chain recombines TRBV14 with TRBJ2-3; 7 nucleotides match TRBD1. V shed 8 bases, J shed 0 bases, and the junction held 14 bases outside the gene matches. This CDR3 is built from 17 residues. Germline CDR1 reads SGHDN; CDR2 reads FVKESK. The CDR3 loop reads CASGRGGIVESTDTQYF. Here the CDR3 DNA reads TGTGCCAGCGGGCGAGGGGGCATCGTAGAAAGCACAGATACGCAGTATTTT.

The CDR3, as DNA: TGCGCCAGCAGCACCGACAGGGGGGGGGACATTCAGTACTTC. Protein sequence: CASSTDRGGDIQYF. The gene calls are TRBV5-1 and TRBJ2-4; 9 bases fit TRBD1. Looked up from germline, CDR1 is SGHRS and CDR2 is YFSETQ. V lost 4 bases to trimming and J lost 8 bases; unmatched junction nucleotides: 7. There are 14 residues in the CDR3. The full variable domain, rest sourced from reference TRBV5-1 and TRBJ2-4, is KAGVTQTPRYLIKTRGQQVTLSCSPISGHRSVSWYQQTPGQGLQFLFEYFSETQRNKGNFPGRFSGRQFSNSRSEMNVSTLELGDSALYLCASSTDRGGDIQYFGAGTRLSVL.

The chain is built from TRBV9 and TRBJ2-3, with 7 bases identical to TRBD2. The CDR3 length is 16 residues. V was clipped by 0 bases and J by 2 bases; unmatched bases: 6. Germline-derived CDR1 and CDR2 are SGDLS and YYNGEE. CDR3: CASSVAGGTTTDTQYF. As DNA, the CDR3 is TGTGCCAGCAGCGTAGCTGGGGGGACTACCACAGATACGCAGTATTTT. The entire variable domain, with the rest obtained from reference TRBV9 and TRBJ2-3, is as follows: DSGVTQTPKHLITATGQRVTLRCSPRSGDLSVYWYQQSLDQGLQFLIQYYNGEERAKGNILERFSAQQFPDLHSELNLSSLELGDSALYFCASSVAGGTTTDTQYFGPGTRLTVL.

The chain carries TRBV4-1 and TRBJ2-1; 8 nucleotides line up with TRBD2. There are 15 residues in the CDR3. V was clipped by 4 bases and J by 9 bases; unmatched bases: 11. Germline loops: CDR1 MGHRA, CDR2 YSYEKL. The CDR3 region is CASSLQGLEGFEQFF. The CDR3 nucleotides read TGCGCCAGCAGCCTTCAGGGACTAGAGGGTTTTGAGCAGTTCTTC.

The V gene is TRBV9, the J gene TRBJ2-1; D is unresolved. Trimming removed 0 bases at V and 8 bases at J, with 15 bases between. This CDR3 is 15 amino acids long. Germline assignment: CDR1 SGDLS and CDR2 YYNGEE. Written as DNA, the CDR3 is TGTGCCAGCAGCGTAGTCGGCAACCTTGGGCATGAGCAGTTCTTC. This encodes CASSVVGNLGHEQFF.

This chain links TRBV2 with TRBJ1-2; 8 nucleotides match TRBD1. The CDR3 loop spans 14 amino acids. V lost 9 bases to trimming and J lost 2 bases; unmatched junction nucleotides: 8. Germline CDR1 is SNHLY and CDR2 is FYNNEI. The CDR3: CASNQDRENYGYTF. CDR3 nucleotide sequence: TGTGCCAGTAACCAGGACAGGGAGAACTATGGCTACACCTTC. Variable domain in full (rest from reference TRBV2 and TRBJ1-2): EPEVTQTPSHQVTQMGQEVILRCVPISNHLYFYWYRQILGQKVEFLVSFYNNEISEKSEIFDDQFSVERPDGSNFTLKIRSTKLEDSAMYFCASNQDRENYGYTFGSGTRLTVV.

This chain joins TRBV9 and TRBJ2-3; D remains ambiguous. The germline CDR1 and CDR2 sequences are SGDLS and YYNGEE. The germline V and J ends were trimmed by 1 base and 5 bases, with 11 bases remaining between them. The CDR3 is 14 residues long. CDR3 residues: CASSVSGLEDTQYF. As DNA, the CDR3 is TGTGCCAGCAGCGTATCCGGGTTGGAAGATACGCAGTATTTT.

The chain links TRBV7-9 to TRBJ1-2, with 10 bases fitting TRBD1. Per the germline V gene, CDR1 is SEHNR and CDR2 is FQNEAQ (reference sequence). The CDR3 sequence is 16 residues long. The J segment lost 0 bases and the V segment lost 3 bases, leaving 4 bases of the junction unmatched. CDR3 DNA sequence: TGTGCCAGCAGCTTCCTAGACAGGGGGCCTAACTATGGCTACACCTTC. As protein: CASSFLDRGPNYGYTF.

V and J are TRBV7-9 and TRBJ2-5; 7 nucleotides agree with TRBD2. The trim removed 2 bases at V and 0 bases at J, leaving 6 bases unmatched. The CDR3 spans 16 residues. CDR1 is SEHNR and CDR2 is FQNEAQ in the germline V gene (reference sequence). The CDR3 DNA follows: TGTGCCAGCAGCTTACTCGCGGGGGTGTACCAAGAGACCCAGTACTTC. Its translation: CASSLLAGVYQETQYF.

The table lists this clone with a count of one. The chain recombines TRBV21-1 with TRBJ2-5; TRBD1, as called in the table, went unchecked against the DNA. TRBV21-1 is labeled a pseudogene. The CDR3 is 18 amino acids. CDR3 sequence (DNA): TGTGCCAGCAGCAGCTCGGGACAGGGGGCGCAAGATGGAGAGACCCAGTACTTC. Residues: CASSSSGQGAQDGETQYF.